This T cell receptor beta chain came from a study of cytomegalovirus exposure and HLA in healthy donors. Study overall: Sequencing of approximately 190 million T cells in an earlier analysis found more than 100 million unique TCR beta sequences.

General observations from the study: From TCR beta sequences, most subjects' HLA-A and HLA-B alleles were reportedly predicted accurately.

On this clone: The antigen remains undetermined.

This CDR3 is 13 amino acids long. Germline CDR1 and CDR2: GTSNPN and SVGIG (reference sequence). Trimming took 5 bases from V and 7 from J, leaving 17 bases between them. The PCR made use of 60 Vbeta and 13 Jbeta primers. Libraries were prepared by immunoSEQ multiplex PCR; TCRdb keeps only in-frame clonotypes and omits some of them. The profile shows roughly 80,000 clones, 75% to 85% of them singletons. The sample taken for sequencing was PBMCs. The V call is TRBV30, the J call TRBJ2-5, with D possibly TRBD2 on 5 matching bases. This TCR derives from a man in his fifties in good health and CMV-seropositive. CDR3 region: CAWAPLQGGTQYF. The CDR3 bases are TGTGCCTGGGCGCCCCTCCAAGGAGGGACCCAGTACTTC.